Listed here are 29 T cell receptor beta chains from one sample, sequenced in a study of cytomegalovirus exposure and HLA in healthy donors (dated by TCRdb to between 2016 and 2019). Receptor amplification or capture employed the immunoSEQ multiplex PCR assay. For the multiplex PCR, a mixture combining 60 forward primers for TCR Vbeta segments and 13 reverse primers for TCR Jbeta segments was used. Entries here come from immuneACCESS through TCRdb and include only in-frame sequences with V and J called. Some clones fail to appear in such tables; in the studies checked, an unresolved V gene covers under half of the shortfall, and the cause of the remainder is unknown. The table of this sample itemizes about 72,000 clones. The ten largest make up 2.7% of the sample. The specimen sequenced was PBMCs. The origin of the receptors is a man in his forties or fifties in good health and CMV-seronegative.

The chain links TRBV7-9 to TRBJ2-3, with a weak D call TRBD1 (6 bases). V lost 5 bases and J 6 bases, leaving 24 bases between the germline ends. This CDR3 has 17 residues. Germline V gene sequence: CDR1 SEHNR, CDR2 FQNEAQ (reference sequence). The CDR3 region is CASSTRPTGPAADTQYF. In nucleotides, the CDR3 is TGTGCCAGCAGCACCCGGCCCACAGGGCCTGCGGCGGATACGCAGTATTTT.

This chain connects TRBV27 to TRBJ2-3; 9 bases map to TRBD2. This CDR3 region has 18 residues. Germline V gene lookup returns CDR1 MNHEY and CDR2 SMNVEV (reference sequence). Unmatched junction bases numbered 15, after V lost 5 bases and J lost 3 bases. Here the CDR3 reads CASSPLLVSGGSTDTQYF. For the CDR3, the DNA is TGTGCCAGCAGTCCCCTACTTGTAAGCGGGGGGTCGACAGATACGCAGTATTTT.

V is TRBV2 and J is TRBJ1-2; D unresolved. The V end lost 1 base, the J end lost 3 bases, and 9 bases lay between the germline ends. This CDR3 is built from 14 residues. In germline, CDR1 is SNHLY, CDR2 FYNNEI. The CDR3: CASSEVGGDYGYTF. The CDR3, as DNA: TGTGCCAGCAGTGAAGTAGGCGGAGACTATGGCTACACCTTC.

The V call is TRBV19, the J call TRBJ2-7; D call uncertain. The CDR3 is 12 amino acids. V was clipped by 3 bases and J by 7 bases, with 10 bases between them. CDR1 LNHDA and CDR2 SQIVND come from the germline V gene (reference sequence). CDR3 in DNA: TGTGCCAGTAGTATCCCCGCCGGGGAGCAGTACTTC. It translates to CASSIPAGEQYF.

As regards this clone: This same CDR3 is encoded by further DNA sequences in the sample. The chain carries TRBV25-1 and TRBJ2-1, with D possibly being TRBD1 (6 bases). This CDR3 comprises 15 residues. The ends were cut back, 3 bases at V and 2 bases at J, with 11 bases in the middle. Germline CDR1 MGHDK, CDR2 SYGVNS. The CDR3 spells CASSDGTSTYNEQFF. DNA for the CDR3: TGTGCCAGCAGTGATGGGACATCAACCTACAATGAGCAGTTCTTC.

The chain joins TRBV6-6 to TRBJ2-3; D remains ambiguous. Per germline, CDR1 MNHNY and CDR2 SVGAGI (reference sequence). The length of the CDR3 is 13 residues. The ends were cut back, 4 bases at V and 5 bases at J, with 10 bases in the middle. The CDR3 is CASSWQFQDTQYF. CDR3 bases: TGTGCCAGCAGTTGGCAGTTCCAAGATACGCAGTATTTT.

The chain has TRBV6-1 and TRBJ1-2, with D possibly TRBD1 on 5 matching bases. Germline CDR1 is MNHNS and CDR2 is SASEGT. Between the trimmed V and J ends, which lost 1 base and 5 bases, there was a span of 14 bases. The CDR3 runs to 15 residues. The CDR3 nucleotides read TGTGCCAGCAGTGAAGTCGACAGTGGGGCATATGGCTACACCTTC. Amino acids: CASSEVDSGAYGYTF.

V and J are TRBV2 and TRBJ2-3, with a tentative D call TRBD1 (6 bases). The germline V and J ends were trimmed by 5 bases and 4 bases, with 10 bases remaining between them. Looked up from germline, CDR1 is SNHLY and CDR2 is FYNNEI. The CDR3 is made up of 13 amino acids. As DNA, the CDR3 is TGTGCCAGCAGTTACCAGGGGCCAGATACGCAGTATTTT. This codes for CASSYQGPDTQYF.

The rearrangement uses TRBV5-4 and TRBJ2-3; 9 bases are shared with TRBD2. V lost 6 bases, J lost 2 bases, and 10 bases stayed unmatched. Germline lookup yields CDR1 SGHNT and CDR2 YYREEE (reference sequence). The CDR3 runs to 16 residues. The DNA for the CDR3 is TGTGCCAGCAACCCTTCGCTAGCGGGGATCACAGATACGCAGTATTTT. It specifies CASNPSLAGITDTQYF.

The chain couples TRBV14 to TRBJ2-1, with a weak D call TRBD1 (6 bases). The germline gives CDR1 SGHDN, CDR2 FVKESK. The CDR3 covers 15 residues. V lost 4 bases, J lost 5 bases, and 15 bases lay in between. CDR3 nucleotides: TGTGCCAGCAGCCTCGTACACACAGGGAACAATGAGCAGTTCTTC. It is translated as CASSLVHTGNNEQFF.

V usage is TRBV6-1 and J usage is TRBJ2-7, with D perhaps matching TRBD1 (8 bases). V dropped 4 bases and J dropped 3 bases, with 16 bases sitting between them. CDR1 MNHNS and CDR2 SASEGT come from the germline V gene. The CDR3 extends over 15 amino acids. This chain's CDR3 is CASSANRGGIYEQYF. DNA of the CDR3: TGTGCCAGCAGTGCAAACAGGGGGGGGATCTACGAGCAGTACTTC.

This chain links TRBV4-1 with TRBJ1-1; no firm D call. V was trimmed by 1 base and J by 6 bases, leaving 9 bases between them. This CDR3 is 13 amino acids long. CDR1 and CDR2 (germline): MGHRA, YSYEKL. CDR3 protein: CASSQVGVSEAFF. For the CDR3, the DNA is TGCGCCAGCAGCCAAGTGGGAGTATCTGAAGCTTTCTTT.

V gene TRBV4-1 combines with J gene TRBJ2-7; D ambiguous. CDR1 and CDR2 from the germline V gene are MGHRA and YSYEKL. The CDR3 loop spans 12 amino acids. V lost 0 bases and J lost 9, with 9 bases in between. For the CDR3, the DNA is TGCGCCAGCAGCCAAGATGCGGAGCGGCAGTACTTC. This gives the protein CASSQDAERQYF.

The V call is TRBV6-5, the J call TRBJ2-7, with a tentative D call TRBD2 (6 bases). V gave up 2 bases and J gave up 2 bases, with 13 bases separating them. CDR1 MNHEY and CDR2 SVGAGI come from the germline V gene. The CDR3 runs to 15 residues. CDR3 sequence (DNA): TGTGCCAGCAGTTACCCCAGTGGAGGGGCCTACGAGCAGTACTTC. It is translated as CASSYPSGGAYEQYF.

This sequence joins TRBV28 and TRBJ2-7; D is ambiguous. The V end lost 7 bases, the J end lost 7 bases, and 14 bases lay between the germline ends. Germline-derived CDR1 and CDR2 are MDHEN and SYDVKM. This CDR3 comprises 12 residues. CDR3 nucleotide sequence: TGTGCCAGCACCAAACGGCGGCGGGAGCAGTACTTC. Translated: CASTKRRREQYF.

This chain uses TRBV2 with TRBJ2-2, with D maybe TRBD1 (6 bases). In germline, CDR1 is SNHLY, CDR2 FYNNEI. The CDR3 covers 15 residues. Trimming left V 6 bases short and J 6 bases short, with 17 bases between. Written as DNA, the CDR3 is TGTGCCAGCAGGGGTACAGGGTTGTGGTCCGGGGAGCTGTTTTTT. It specifies CASRGTGLWSGELFF.

The chain uses TRBV7-9 and TRBJ1-5, with 7 positions matching TRBD1. In germline, CDR1 is SEHNR, CDR2 FQNEAQ (reference sequence). V gave up 5 bases and J gave up 2 bases; unmatched junction bases: 6. There are 15 residues in the CDR3. The CDR3 reads CASSRDRVGNQPQHF. The CDR3 region has the DNA TGTGCCAGCAGCAGAGACAGGGTTGGCAATCAGCCCCAGCATTTT.

The chain links TRBV23-1 to TRBJ1-2; D ambiguous. TRBV23-1 is given ORF status, its function remaining uncertain. Between the trimmed V and J ends, which lost 6 bases and 2 bases, there was a span of 13 bases. There are 14 residues in the CDR3. CDR3 in amino acids: CASRLHPVNYGYTF. CDR3 nucleotide sequence: TGCGCCAGCAGACTCCACCCGGTAAACTATGGCTACACCTTC.

The chain employs TRBV18 and TRBJ2-5; 8 nucleotides align to TRBD1. The germline CDR1 and CDR2 sequences are KGHSH and LQKENI. The CDR3 runs 14 residues. J lost 5 bases, V lost 4 bases, and 6 bases had no gene match. CDR3 DNA sequence: TGTGCCAGCTCACGATTGACAGGGGCTGAGACCCAGTACTTC. The encoded protein is CASSRLTGAETQYF.

The rearrangement joins TRBV9 to TRBJ2-2; D possibly corresponds to TRBD2 (6 bases). Trimming stripped 0 bases from V and 6 bases from J, with 12 bases between. Germline CDR1 is SGDLS and CDR2 is YYNGEE. The CDR3 totals 15 residues. CDR3 residues: CASSVGWRGSGELFF. In DNA, the CDR3 is TGTGCCAGCAGCGTAGGCTGGAGGGGCTCCGGGGAGCTGTTTTTT.

The gene calls are TRBV11-1 and TRBJ2-7; tentative D call: TRBD1 (6 bases). The ends were cut back, 3 bases at V and 0 bases at J, with 12 bases in the middle. The germline CDR1 and CDR2 sequences are SGHAT and FQDESV (reference sequence). The length of the CDR3 is 15 residues. CDR3 sequence reads: CASSFDGQPSYEQYF. CDR3 nucleotides: TGTGCCAGCAGCTTTGACGGACAGCCCTCCTACGAGCAGTACTTC.

V usage is TRBV5-6 and J usage is TRBJ1-6; D might be TRBD1 (5 bases). CDR1 is SGHDT, CDR2 YYEEEE, per germline. Trimming left V 4 bases short and J 7 bases short, with 15 bases between. The CDR3 is 15 residues long. The CDR3 nucleotides are TGTGCCAGCAGCCACGCCGGGACTCTAAATTCACCCCTCCACTTT. Protein product: CASSHAGTLNSPLHF.

V gene TRBV10-3 combines with J gene TRBJ1-1; a weak D match, TRBD1 (6 bases). V lost 2 bases to trimming and J lost 1 base, with 8 bases between them. This CDR3 comprises 14 residues. Germline assignment: CDR1 ENHRY and CDR2 SYGVKD. The CDR3 spells CAISEGRGNTEAFF. CDR3 sequence (DNA): TGTGCCATCAGTGAGGGCAGGGGGAACACTGAAGCTTTCTTT.

The chain carries TRBV19 and TRBJ1-2; D uncertain. In germline, CDR1 is LNHDA, CDR2 SQIVND (reference sequence). The CDR3 consists of 13 residues. V was trimmed by 1 base and J by 4 bases, leaving 7 bases between them. CDR3 DNA: TGTGCCAGTAGTATAGGCGGGCCCTATGGCTACACCTTC. This gives the protein CASSIGGPYGYTF.

The V call is TRBV19, the J call TRBJ1-2, with D unresolved. The CDR3 is made up of 14 amino acids. Germline V CDR1 and CDR2: LNHDA, SQIVND (reference sequence). Trimming pared 2 bases from V and 2 bases from J, leaving 9 bases between. The CDR3 sequence: CASSIQAENYGYTF. CDR3 DNA: TGTGCCAGTAGTATACAGGCAGAAAACTATGGCTACACCTTC.

This sequence joins TRBV4-1 and TRBJ2-7; the D gene is possibly TRBD1 (6 bases). CDR3 size: 15 residues. From germline, CDR1 is MGHRA and CDR2 YSYEKL. V was shortened by 5 bases and J by 3 bases, with 17 bases between the two germline ends. CDR3 loop: CASSYKGVADYEQYF. In nucleotides, the CDR3 is TGCGCCAGCAGCTACAAGGGGGTGGCGGACTACGAGCAGTACTTC.

The V gene is TRBV9, the J gene TRBJ1-1, with D possibly matching TRBD1 (5 bases). There are 14 residues in the CDR3. The V end was cut by 4 bases, the J end by 7 bases, with 17 bases between. The germline gives CDR1 SGDLS, CDR2 YYNGEE. The CDR3 reads CASSSQGSLYEAFF. CDR3 DNA sequence: TGTGCCAGCAGCTCGCAGGGCTCCCTGTATGAAGCTTTCTTT. Complete variable domain (other parts from reference TRBV9 and TRBJ1-1): DSGVTQTPKHLITATGQRVTLRCSPRSGDLSVYWYQQSLDQGLQFLIQYYNGEERAKGNILERFSAQQFPDLHSELNLSSLELGDSALYFCASSSQGSLYEAFFGQGTRLTVV.

The V call is TRBV18, the J call TRBJ1-2; D gene ambiguous. V was shortened by 4 bases and J by 3 bases, with 15 bases between the two germline ends. Looked up from germline, CDR1 is KGHSH and CDR2 is LQKENI. This CDR3 is built from 15 residues. The chain's CDR3 is CASSQKQAGDYGYTF. In nucleotides, the CDR3 is TGTGCCAGCTCACAAAAGCAGGCAGGTGACTATGGCTACACCTTC.

As for this clone: Other DNA sequences from this sample encode an identical CDR3 as well. The chain carries TRBV6-5 and TRBJ1-5; no firm D call. The CDR3 is made up of 14 amino acids. Germline-derived CDR1 and CDR2 are MNHEY and SVGAGI. V lost 4 bases to trimming and J lost 0 bases, with 7 bases between them. The CDR3 coding sequence is TGTGCCAGCAGTTCCGGGTATAGCAATCAGCCCCAGCATTTT. It translates to CASSSGYSNQPQHF.